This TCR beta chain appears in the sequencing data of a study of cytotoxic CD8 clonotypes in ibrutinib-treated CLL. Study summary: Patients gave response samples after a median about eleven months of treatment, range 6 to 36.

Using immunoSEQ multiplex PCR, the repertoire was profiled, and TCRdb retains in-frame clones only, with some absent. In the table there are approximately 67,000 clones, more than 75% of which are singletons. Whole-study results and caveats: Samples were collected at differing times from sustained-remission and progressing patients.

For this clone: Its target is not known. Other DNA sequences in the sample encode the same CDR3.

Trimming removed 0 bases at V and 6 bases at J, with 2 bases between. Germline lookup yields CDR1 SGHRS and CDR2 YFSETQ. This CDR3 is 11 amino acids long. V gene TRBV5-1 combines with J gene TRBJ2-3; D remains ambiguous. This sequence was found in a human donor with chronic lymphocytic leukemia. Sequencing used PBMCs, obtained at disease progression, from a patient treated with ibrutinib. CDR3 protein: CASSLGDTQYF. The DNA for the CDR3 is TGCGCCAGCAGCTTGGGTGATACGCAGTATTTT.